The 17 T cell receptor beta chains below all came from one sample that was sequenced in a study of lymphopenia after photon versus proton radiotherapy. Method: immunoSEQ multiplex PCR; TCRdb's copy keeps in-frame clones and lacks some. Here the sample spans about 83,000 clones, approximately 82% being singletons. The sequenced sample was peripheral blood, obtained from a patient treated with proton-based radiotherapy. Receptors originate from a man in his sixties with pancreatic cancer.

V gene TRBV28 combines with J gene TRBJ2-7; maybe TRBD2 (6 bases). The ends were cut back, 2 bases at V and 0 bases at J, with 11 bases in the middle. CDR1 MDHEN and CDR2 SYDVKM come from the germline V gene. This CDR3 is built from 15 residues. The CDR3 reads CASSLVSGGSYEQYF. CDR3 nucleotides: TGTGCCAGCAGTTTAGTTAGCGGCGGCTCCTACGAGCAGTACTTC.

Remarks on this clone: Other nucleotide sequences in the sample specify the same CDR3. This chain joins TRBV30 and TRBJ2-5; D is undetermined. This CDR3 has 11 amino acids. CDR1 and CDR2 from the germline V gene are GTSNPN and SVGIG (reference sequence). Between the trimmed V and J ends, which lost 2 bases and 3 bases, there was a span of 4 bases. CDR3 sequence reads: CAWSPKETQYF. CDR3 DNA sequence: TGTGCCTGGAGTCCTAAAGAGACCCAGTACTTC.

V and J are TRBV11-2 and TRBJ2-2; D unclear. CDR1 and CDR2 (germline): SGHAT, FQNNGV. The CDR3 covers 14 residues. The germline V and J ends were trimmed by 5 bases and 6 bases, with 13 bases remaining between them. CDR3 amino acids: CASSLLRSPGELFF. The CDR3 DNA reads as TGTGCCAGCAGCCTCCTTAGGAGCCCCGGGGAGCTGTTTTTT.

V and J are TRBV18 and TRBJ2-2, with D tentatively TRBD1 (5 bases). Germline CDR1 reads KGHSH; CDR2 reads LQKENI. This CDR3 region has 15 residues. The V end lost 4 bases, the J end lost 0 bases, and 9 bases lay between the germline ends. The CDR3 nucleotides are TGTGCCAGCTCACTGGGGCTCGCGAACACCGGGGAGCTGTTTTTT. Translation gives CASSLGLANTGELFF.

This rearrangement joins TRBV19 to TRBJ2-1, with 12 bases that match TRBD2. From germline, CDR1 is LNHDA and CDR2 SQIVND (reference sequence). J lost 2 bases, V lost 6 bases, and 11 bases had no gene match. The CDR3 covers 18 residues. The CDR3 nucleotides are TGTGCCAGTAGCCCCCTAAGACTAGCGGGGGTTGCCTACAATGAGCAGTTCTTC. Amino acids: CASSPLRLAGVAYNEQFF.

CDR3 loop: CASSLELRIRGHTF. The CDR3 DNA is TGTGCCAGCAGTTTAGAACTCAGGATTCGAGGGCACACCTTC. This chain uses TRBV28 with TRBJ1-2; unclear D gene. V lost 2 bases to trimming and J lost 12 bases, with 19 bases between them. The CDR3 is made up of 14 amino acids. Germline CDR1 reads MDHEN; CDR2 reads SYDVKM.

The rearrangement uses TRBV28 and TRBJ1-2; 7 nucleotides align to TRBD1. The CDR3 contains 13 residues. The germline V gene has CDR1 MDHEN and CDR2 SYDVKM. V lost 2 bases and J lost 6; bases outside the gene matches: 3. The CDR3 bases are TGTGCCAGCAGTTTAAACAGGGGCCATGGCTACACCTTC. It codes for CASSLNRGHGYTF.

The rearrangement joins TRBV25-1 to TRBJ2-7; 8 positions agree with TRBD2. Germline assignment: CDR1 MGHDK and CDR2 SYGVNS. V trimming: 6 bases; J trimming: 7 bases; junction bases outside the gene matches: 17. CDR3 size: 16 residues. CDR3 region: CASSPTTGTSNKEQYF. The CDR3 nucleotides are TGTGCCAGCAGCCCGACTACCGGGACTAGTAATAAAGAGCAGTACTTC.

This clone was recorded once. It may be a read error: a sequence one base away is much more abundant. The chain joins TRBV19 to TRBJ2-7, with 8 nucleotides matching TRBD2. V trimming: 6 bases; J trimming: 2 bases; junction bases outside the gene matches: 3. CDR1 is LNHDA and CDR2 is SQIVND in the germline V gene (reference sequence). This CDR3 contains 13 residues. Here the CDR3 DNA reads TGTGCCAGTAGCCTTAGCGGGACCTACGAGCAGTACTTC. This sequence encodes CASSLSGTYEQYF.

This clone showed up just a few times. J is TRBJ2-5 and V is TRBV4-1; 10 nucleotides line up with TRBD1. V was clipped by 4 bases and J by 5 bases; unmatched bases: 7. This CDR3 comprises 15 residues. Germline lookup yields CDR1 MGHRA and CDR2 YSYEKL. CDR3 loop: CASSLGTGDLETQYF. As DNA, the CDR3 is TGCGCCAGCAGCCTCGGGACAGGGGATTTGGAGACCCAGTACTTC.

J is TRBJ1-4 and V is TRBV2; D ambiguous. The CDR3 runs to 14 residues. In germline, CDR1 is SNHLY, CDR2 FYNNEI. Trimming pared 2 bases from V and 0 bases from J, leaving 4 bases between. The CDR3 loop reads CASSETTTNEKLFF. Here the CDR3 DNA reads TGTGCCAGCAGTGAAACGACAACTAATGAAAAACTGTTTTTT.

The CDR3, as DNA: TGTGCCTGGAGTGAGGGCAGGGAAGCTTTCTTT. Amino acids: CAWSEGREAFF. This rearrangement joins TRBV30 to TRBJ1-1, with unresolved D. The CDR3 extends over 11 amino acids. Per germline, CDR1 GTSNPN and CDR2 SVGIG (reference sequence). Trimming removed 1 base from V and 8 bases from J, with 8 bases in between.

The CDR3 DNA reads as TGTGCCACCAGCAGAGATCGGAGGCAACGCGATGGCTACACCTTC. Its translation: CATSRDRRQRDGYTF. The rearrangement uses TRBV15 and TRBJ1-2; D remains unclear. The CDR3 loop spans 15 amino acids. Trimming took 0 bases from V and 6 from J, leaving 14 bases between them. Looked up from germline, CDR1 is LNHNV and CDR2 is YYDKDF (reference sequence).

The rearrangement uses TRBV7-8 and TRBJ2-7; 9 positions agree with TRBD1. The CDR3 spans 15 residues. Looked up from germline, CDR1 is SGHVS and CDR2 is FQNEAQ. V trimming: 0 bases; J trimming: 4 bases; junction bases outside the gene matches: 4. The CDR3 reads CASSLARQGDYEQYF. CDR3 coding DNA: TGTGCCAGCAGCTTAGCGAGACAGGGGGATTACGAGCAGTACTTC.

The chain joins TRBV18 to TRBJ1-4, with D tentatively TRBD1 (5 bases). Deletions cut 6 bases from V and 8 bases from J, with 16 bases between. The CDR3 covers 14 residues. Per the germline V gene, CDR1 is KGHSH and CDR2 is LQKENI. Here the CDR3 DNA reads TGTGCCAGCTCCCGCGGGGCCGGCAAAGAAAAACTGTTTTTT. This gives the protein CASSRGAGKEKLFF.

The rearrangement links TRBV7-2 to TRBJ2-7, with a tentative D call TRBD1 (6 bases). Germline CDR1 and CDR2: SGHTA and FQGNSA. The CDR3 is 16 residues long. V was shortened by 3 bases and J by 7 bases, with 22 bases between the two germline ends. Here the CDR3 reads CASSFGVGGRRGEQYF. The CDR3 DNA reads TGTGCCAGCAGCTTTGGTGTTGGTGGGAGAAGGGGGGAGCAGTACTTC.

The chain uses TRBV7-2 and TRBJ2-5; TRBD1 or TRBD2 may be the D gene (6 bases each). The CDR3 consists of 17 residues. Germline V gene sequence: CDR1 SGHTA, CDR2 FQGNSA. V was shortened by 5 bases and J by 4 bases, with 23 bases between the two germline ends. In DNA form, the CDR3 reads TGTGCCAGCAGCCCAGGGGCGGGGATGAAATTTAGAGAGACCCAGTACTTC. It codes for CASSPGAGMKFRETQYF.